These T cell receptor beta chains were read from a single sample in a study of T-cell reconstitution after alpha-beta-depleted transplantation in children. TCRdb re-derived calls from the PCR reads in MiXCR, one entry per CDR3 protein. The data show 780,000 or so distinct CDR3 sequences, approximately 15% seen once. Sequenced here: PBMCs, mostly from graft donor cells, sampled 360 days after TCRalphabeta/CD19-depleted stem cell transplant. The source is a male patient younger than 18 who had a stem cell transplant for acute lymphoblastic leukemia, so the T cells may come from the graft donor. The CDR3 runs from the conserved cysteine through the conserved F or W. The D gene is left open where the match is weak. A clone size is listed for some rows: how often the clone was seen (once, few, many), or a class if it is expanded.

cdr3_nt cdr3_aa d_call j_call v_call clone_size
TGCAGCGTCCAGTCGATTACAGGGGACTACGAGCAGTACTTC CSVQSITGDYEQYF TRBD1 TRBJ2-7 TRBV29-1 few
TGCGCCAGCAGCTTTGGAGAGCCGAATGAAGCTTTCTTT CASSFGEPNEAFF - TRBJ1-1 TRBV5-1 many
TGCAGTGCTAGACGGGACTATTCCTACGAGCAGTACTTC CSARRDYSYEQYF TRBD2 TRBJ2-7 TRBV20-1 -
TGTGCCAGCGGACGCCGGGCCAGGGCTGGAAACACCATATATTTT CASGRRARAGNTIYF - TRBJ1-3 TRBV12-3/TRBV12-4 many
TGTGCCAGCAGCAGATTAGCGGGAGTGGTTATCAATGAGCAGTTCTTC CASSRLAGVVINEQFF TRBD2 TRBJ2-1 TRBV7-2 few
TGCAGTGCTGAAGTCCGGACTAGCGTGCTCAATGAGCAGTTCTTC CSAEVRTSVLNEQFF TRBD2 TRBJ2-1 TRBV20-1 -
TGTGCCAGCAGCTTAGTCCTGAGCGGGAGCACAGATACGCAGTATTTT CASSLVLSGSTDTQYF - TRBJ2-3 TRBV7-9 -
TGCGCCAGCAGCTTACTAGCGGGAGATAGCAATGAGCAGTTCTTC CASSLLAGDSNEQFF TRBD2 TRBJ2-1 TRBV5-1 few
TGTGCCAGCAGCTTAGGCCCTAGGCCGGAGCTGTTTTTT CASSLGPRPELFF - TRBJ2-2 TRBV7-6 -
TGTGCCAGCAGTTACCTGAATGGCAATCAGCCCCAGCATTTT CASSYLNGNQPQHF - TRBJ1-5 TRBV6-2/TRBV6-3 many
TGTGCCAGCAGTTTATCCACAGCCACAGATACGCAGTATTTT CASSLSTATDTQYF - TRBJ2-3 TRBV27 many
TGTGCCAGCAGGATAACACCACCGGAGCTTCAGAGCACAGATACGCAGTATTTT CASRITPPELQSTDTQYF - TRBJ2-3 TRBV11-1 -
TGTGCCAGCTCGCTTAACCCTCTCGGGACCCTTGGGGATACGCAGTATTTT CASSLNPLGTLGDTQYF - TRBJ2-3 TRBV7-3 few
TGCGCCAGCAGCTTGGACAGGGTCTACCAGTACTTC CASSLDRVYQYF - TRBJ2-7 TRBV5-1 few
TGTGCCATGGGCCCCGGGCTATTAGGAGGGGAGCTGTTTTTT CAMGPGLLGGELFF - TRBJ2-2 TRBV5-2 -
TGTGCCAGCAGCTTAAAACCTGGGACAGGGGGTCTATTAGGCTACGAGCAGTACTTC CASSLKPGTGGLLGYEQYF TRBD1 TRBJ2-7 TRBV7-3 -
TGTGCCACCATAGTCGGAAGGCACACCCCGTACCAAGAGACCCAGTACTTC CATIVGRHTPYQETQYF - TRBJ2-5 TRBV24-1 few
TGTGCCAGCAGATGGACGGTGGCAGGAAGCTCTGGGGCCAACGTCCTGACTTTC CASRWTVAGSSGANVLTF - TRBJ2-6 TRBV2 -
TGCGCCAGCCGCCAGGGAGATCTGACTAACTATGGCTACACCTTC CASRQGDLTNYGYTF - TRBJ1-2 TRBV10-2 -
TGTGCCACCAGTGATTTTCCTCAGGGGGCTCGGTACAATGAGCAGTTCTTC CATSDFPQGARYNEQFF TRBD1 TRBJ2-1 TRBV24-1 -
TGTGCCAGCAGCGTAGAAGGCTCCAACGACGAAAAACTGTTTTTT CASSVEGSNDEKLFF - TRBJ1-4 TRBV9 few
TGTGCCACCAGTGACCCGGGACAGCCCAATCAGCCCCAGCATTTT CATSDPGQPNQPQHF TRBD1 TRBJ1-5 TRBV24-1 few
TGTGCCAGCAATATAGCGGGGAACACAGATACGCAGTATTTT CASNIAGNTDTQYF TRBD2 TRBJ2-3 TRBV12-3/TRBV12-4 many
TGTGCAGCATCTGGGACAGGAAACACCATATATTTT CAASGTGNTIYF - TRBJ1-3 TRBV12-3/TRBV12-4 few
TGTGCCAGCTCACCACCGACGAGCGGGAGGTTCTCCTACGAGCAGTACTTC CASSPPTSGRFSYEQYF TRBD2 TRBJ2-7 TRBV18 -
TGCAGTGCATGGCAGGACAGGGCTTACATCCCCTTGAGTGAGGAGACCCAGTACTTC CSAWQDRAYIPLSEETQYF TRBD1 TRBJ2-5 TRBV20-1 -
TGCGCCAGCAGCTTCTCTAGATCCAATGAGCAGTTCTTC CASSFSRSNEQFF - TRBJ2-1 TRBV5-1 -
TGTGCCAGCAGCCGTAGCGGGGTTCAAGAGACCCAGTACTTC CASSRSGVQETQYF TRBD2 TRBJ2-5 TRBV7-8 -
TGTGCCAGCAGCCCGCCCTCCTCGGCCAAAAACATTCAGTACTTC CASSPPSSAKNIQYF - TRBJ2-4 TRBV7-9 -
TGTGCCAGCAGGGCACTAGCGGGAGGGTACAATGAGCAGTTCTTC CASRALAGGYNEQFF TRBD2 TRBJ2-1 TRBV12-3/TRBV12-4 -
TGTGCCAGCAGCCCCGAGGCAGGAGGGGACGAGCAGTACTTC CASSPEAGGDEQYF - TRBJ2-7 TRBV7-9 -
TGTGCCAGCAGCCGTGGGCCTGCTACTGAAGCTTTCTTT CASSRGPATEAFF - TRBJ1-1 TRBV7-9 -
TGTGCCAGCAGCGCAAAAGGAACAGGGGGCATCGCAGATACGCAGTATTTT CASSAKGTGGIADTQYF TRBD1 TRBJ2-3 TRBV9 many
TGCAGTGCTAGAGGGGGGCCCAAAAACATTCAGTACTTC CSARGGPKNIQYF - TRBJ2-4 TRBV20-1 -
TGTGCCAGCAGCTTCGTAACTAGCGGGAGCACAGATACGCAGTATTTT CASSFVTSGSTDTQYF TRBD2 TRBJ2-3 TRBV13 -
TGTGCCAGCAGTCTTTGGACAGGGCTGTACCAAGAGACCCAGTACTTC CASSLWTGLYQETQYF TRBD1 TRBJ2-5 TRBV12-3/TRBV12-4 few
TGTGCCAGCAGCTTCCTCCAGCCCCAGCATTTT CASSFLQPQHF - TRBJ1-5 TRBV5-6 -
TGTGCCAGCAGCCCCCAGGGGCCCCTCTTAAACGGGGAGCTGTTTTTT CASSPQGPLLNGELFF - TRBJ2-2 TRBV7-6 -
TGTGCCAGCAGTGAATCGTGGGGGGTTAAGGCGCAGTTCTTC CASSESWGVKAQFF - TRBJ2-1 TRBV2 few
TGTGCCAGCAGACCCGAAGGTCGGGAGACCCAGTACTTC CASRPEGRETQYF - TRBJ2-5 TRBV5-8 -
TGTGCCAGCACCCACCGGGACTTTCCGAATGAGCAGTTCTTC CASTHRDFPNEQFF - TRBJ2-1 TRBV12-3/TRBV12-4 -
TGCAGTGCTGGAAGGGGGCGAGCTAATGAAAAACTGTTTTTT CSAGRGRANEKLFF TRBD1 TRBJ1-4 TRBV20-1 few
TGTGCCAGCTCACCGAAACAGACCTCCTACGAGCAGTACTTC CASSPKQTSYEQYF - TRBJ2-7 TRBV18 few
TGTGCCATCAGCCCCCGGGCGGACCACTCCTACAATGAGCAGTTCTTC CAISPRADHSYNEQFF - TRBJ2-1 TRBV10-3 many
TGCGCCAGCAGCTTGGCCGGCGGAGTTCTAGGCAATGAGCAGTTCTTC CASSLAGGVLGNEQFF - TRBJ2-1 TRBV5-1 few
TGCAGTGCTAGAGTATTGGGAGAGATCACAGATACGCAGTATTTT CSARVLGEITDTQYF - TRBJ2-3 TRBV20-1 few
TGCAGTGCTAGGCGACAGGGGACTGAAGCTTTCTTT CSARRQGTEAFF TRBD1 TRBJ1-1 TRBV20-1 many
TGCAGTGCTAGAACGGTTTCACAGGGCACTAATGAAAAACTGTTTTTT CSARTVSQGTNEKLFF - TRBJ1-4 TRBV20-1 -
TGTGCCAGCAGCTTAGTTTCTTCTAGCGGAGAGACCCAGTACTTC CASSLVSSSGETQYF TRBD2 TRBJ2-5 TRBV11-2 few
TGTGCCAGCAGCCAGACTGGCTACAATGAGCAGTTCTTC CASSQTGYNEQFF - TRBJ2-1 TRBV5-1 many
TGCGCCAGCAGCTGGCCGGGACAGGACTACACCGGGGAGCTGTTTTTT CASSWPGQDYTGELFF TRBD1 TRBJ2-2 TRBV5-1 -
TGTGCCACCACCGCCGGGAATACGCAGTATTTT CATTAGNTQYF - TRBJ2-3 TRBV24-1 few
TGCGCCAGCAGCTTGATCAGGGGAAGTAACACCGGGGAGCTGTTTTTT CASSLIRGSNTGELFF - TRBJ2-2 TRBV5-1 -